The TCR beta chain described here comes from a study of metastatic and nonmetastatic thyroid tumors. At the level of the study: Comparison of repertoires was carried out across blood and tumor or nodule tissue from malignant and benign thyroid patients.

As originally analysed: CDR3 was compared across clinicopathological groups, and the resulting differences were used to build a distant-metastasis classifier for papillary thyroid cancer. TCRdb reprocessed the PCR reads using MiXCR. Clone size and V and J calls follow TCRdb, not the original study. This table holds about 8,000 clones, approximately 31% found once. On this clone itself: Antigen specificity is unknown.

Study-wide results and limits: It was reported that TCR beta diversity was significantly higher in malignant thyroid tumors than benign nodules, in blood and tumor.

Patients had received no treatment of any kind before thyroid surgery. Germline V gene sequence: CDR1 SEHNR, CDR2 FQNEAQ (reference sequence). This CDR3 is 15 amino acids long. V gave up 5 bases and J gave up 5 bases, with 18 bases separating them. The chain recombines TRBV7-9 with TRBJ1-1; the D gene is possibly TRBD1 (5 bases). Sequencing was performed on tumor tissue. This TCR was recovered from a female donor with papillary thyroid cancer or a benign thyroid nodule (not recorded which). Some clones in this sample may be carry-over from other donors' samples. The CDR3 here is CASSIQDNPGTEAFF. DNA for the CDR3: TGTGCCAGCAGCATCCAGGACAACCCGGGGACTGAAGCTTTCTTT.